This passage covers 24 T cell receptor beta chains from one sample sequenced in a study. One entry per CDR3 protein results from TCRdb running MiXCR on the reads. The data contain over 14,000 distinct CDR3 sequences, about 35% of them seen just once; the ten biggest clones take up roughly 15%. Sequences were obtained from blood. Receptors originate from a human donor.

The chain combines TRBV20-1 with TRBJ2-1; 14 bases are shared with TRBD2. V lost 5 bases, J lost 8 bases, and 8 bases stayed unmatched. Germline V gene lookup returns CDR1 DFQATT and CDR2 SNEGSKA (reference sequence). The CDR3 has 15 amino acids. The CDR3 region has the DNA TGCAGTGCTGAAACCGGGACTAGCGGGAGATATGAGCAGTTCTTC. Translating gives CSAETGTSGRYEQFF.

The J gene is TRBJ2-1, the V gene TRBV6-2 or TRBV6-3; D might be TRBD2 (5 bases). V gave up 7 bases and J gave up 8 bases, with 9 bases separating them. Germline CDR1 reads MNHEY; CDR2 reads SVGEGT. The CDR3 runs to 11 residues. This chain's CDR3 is CASTTRDEQFF. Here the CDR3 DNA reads TGTGCCAGCACCACGAGGGATGAGCAGTTCTTC.

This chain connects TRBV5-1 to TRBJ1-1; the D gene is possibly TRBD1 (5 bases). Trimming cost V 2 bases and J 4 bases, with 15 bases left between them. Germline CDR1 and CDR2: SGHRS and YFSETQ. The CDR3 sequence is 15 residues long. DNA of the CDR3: TGCGCCAGCAGCTTACAGACAGCGATGGGCACTGAAGCTTTCTTT. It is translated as CASSLQTAMGTEAFF.

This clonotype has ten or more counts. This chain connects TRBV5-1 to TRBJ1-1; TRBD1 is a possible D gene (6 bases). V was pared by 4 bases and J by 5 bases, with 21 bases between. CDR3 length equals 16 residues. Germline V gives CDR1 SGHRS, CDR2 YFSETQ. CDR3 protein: CASSISLGPGETEAFF. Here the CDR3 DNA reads TGCGCCAGCAGCATCTCCCTCGGACCAGGGGAAACTGAAGCTTTCTTT.

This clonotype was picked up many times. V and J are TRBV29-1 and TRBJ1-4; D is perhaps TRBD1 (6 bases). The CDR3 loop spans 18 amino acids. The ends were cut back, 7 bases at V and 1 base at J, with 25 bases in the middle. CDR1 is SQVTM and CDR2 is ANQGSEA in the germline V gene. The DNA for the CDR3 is TGCAGCGCCGAAGGACCAGGGGAGGGTCAACAAACTAATGAAAAACTGTTTTTT. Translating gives CSAEGPGEGQQTNEKLFF.

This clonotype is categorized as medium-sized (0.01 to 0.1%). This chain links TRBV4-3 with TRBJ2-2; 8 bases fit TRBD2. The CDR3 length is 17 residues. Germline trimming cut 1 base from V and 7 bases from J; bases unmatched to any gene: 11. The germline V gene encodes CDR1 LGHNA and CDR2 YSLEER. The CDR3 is CASSQGGLALYVGELFF. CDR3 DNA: TGCGCCAGCAGCCAAGGAGGACTAGCCTTGTACGTCGGGGAGCTGTTTTTT.

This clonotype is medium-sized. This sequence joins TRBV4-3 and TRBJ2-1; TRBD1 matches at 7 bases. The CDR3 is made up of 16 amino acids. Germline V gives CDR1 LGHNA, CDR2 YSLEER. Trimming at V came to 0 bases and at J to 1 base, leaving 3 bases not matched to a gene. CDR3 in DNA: TGCGCCAGCAGCCAAGAGGGCAGGGGGTCCTACAATGAGCAGTTCTTC. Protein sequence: CASSQEGRGSYNEQFF.

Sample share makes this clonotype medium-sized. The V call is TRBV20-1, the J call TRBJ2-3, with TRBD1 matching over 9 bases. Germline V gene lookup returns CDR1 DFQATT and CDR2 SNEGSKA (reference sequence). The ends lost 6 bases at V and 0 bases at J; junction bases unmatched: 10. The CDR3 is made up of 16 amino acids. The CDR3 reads CSASPGTGFSTDTQYF. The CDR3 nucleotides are TGCAGTGCCAGTCCCGGGACAGGGTTTAGCACAGATACGCAGTATTTT.

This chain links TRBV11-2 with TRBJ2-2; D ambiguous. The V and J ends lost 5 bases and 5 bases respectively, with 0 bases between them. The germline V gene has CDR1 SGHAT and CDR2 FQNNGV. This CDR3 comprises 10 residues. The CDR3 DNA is TGTGCCAGCAGCACCGGGGAGCTGTTTTTT. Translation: CASSTGELFF.

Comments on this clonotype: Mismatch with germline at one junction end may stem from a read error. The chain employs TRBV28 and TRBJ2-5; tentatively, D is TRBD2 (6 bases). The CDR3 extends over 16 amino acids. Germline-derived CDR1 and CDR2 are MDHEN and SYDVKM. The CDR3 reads CASSSISGRHGGIQYF. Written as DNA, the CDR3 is TGTGCCAGCAGTTCGATAAGCGGCCGCCATGGAGGGATCCAGTACTTT.

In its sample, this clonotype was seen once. The CDR3: CSADGGGSTDTQYF. As DNA, the CDR3 is TGCAGTGCCGATGGGGGGGGATCCACAGATACGCAGTATTTT. The chain couples TRBV20-1 to TRBJ2-3; 7 bases line up with TRBD2. Germline V gene lookup returns CDR1 DFQATT and CDR2 SNEGSKA (reference sequence). CDR3 length equals 14 residues. The V gene end was trimmed by 6 bases and the J gene end by 2 bases; junction bases not matched to a gene: 8.

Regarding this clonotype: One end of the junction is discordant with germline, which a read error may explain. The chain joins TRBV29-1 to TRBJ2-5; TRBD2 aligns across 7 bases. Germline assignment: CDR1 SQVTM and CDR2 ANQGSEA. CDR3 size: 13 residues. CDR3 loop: CSASRGDNSPLQF. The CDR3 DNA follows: TGCAGCGCTTCCCGGGGGGATAATTCACCCCTCCAATTC.

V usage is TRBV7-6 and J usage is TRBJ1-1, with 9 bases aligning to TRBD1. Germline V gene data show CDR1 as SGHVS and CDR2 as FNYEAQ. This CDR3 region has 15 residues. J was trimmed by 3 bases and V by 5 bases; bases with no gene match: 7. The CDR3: CASSLRTGVDTEAFF. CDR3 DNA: TGTGCCAGCAGCCTCAGGACAGGGGTGGACACTGAAGCTTTCTTT. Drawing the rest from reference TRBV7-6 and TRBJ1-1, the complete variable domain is GAGVSQSPRYKVTKRGQDVALRCDPISGHVSLYWYRQALGQGPEFLTYFNYEAQQDKSGLPNDRFSAERPEGSISTLTIQRTEQRDSAMYRCASSLRTGVDTEAFFGQGTRLTVV.

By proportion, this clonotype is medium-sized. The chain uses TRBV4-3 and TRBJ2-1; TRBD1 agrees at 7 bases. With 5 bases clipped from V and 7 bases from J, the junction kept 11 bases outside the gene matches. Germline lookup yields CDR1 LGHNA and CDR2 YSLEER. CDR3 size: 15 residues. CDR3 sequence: CASSFGQVGSNEQFF. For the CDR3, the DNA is TGCGCCAGCAGCTTCGGACAGGTAGGCTCGAATGAGCAGTTCTTC.

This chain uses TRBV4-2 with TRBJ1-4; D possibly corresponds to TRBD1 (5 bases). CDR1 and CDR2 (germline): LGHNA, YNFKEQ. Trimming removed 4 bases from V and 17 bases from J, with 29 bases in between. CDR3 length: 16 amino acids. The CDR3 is CASSPETRLSRGTLFF. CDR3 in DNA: TGTGCCAGCAGCCCAGAAACCCGGCTTTCTAGAGGGACTCTCTTTTTT.

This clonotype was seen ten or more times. The CDR3 protein is CAWSVLAGAANEQFF. The CDR3 DNA sequence: TGTGCCTGGAGTGTCCTAGCGGGAGCTGCCAATGAGCAGTTCTTC. The chain has TRBV30 and TRBJ2-1; 10 nucleotides line up with TRBD2. Germline CDR1 is GTSNPN and CDR2 is SVGIG (reference sequence). The V segment lost 0 bases and the J segment 6 bases; nucleotides outside the gene matches: 5. The CDR3 has 15 amino acids.

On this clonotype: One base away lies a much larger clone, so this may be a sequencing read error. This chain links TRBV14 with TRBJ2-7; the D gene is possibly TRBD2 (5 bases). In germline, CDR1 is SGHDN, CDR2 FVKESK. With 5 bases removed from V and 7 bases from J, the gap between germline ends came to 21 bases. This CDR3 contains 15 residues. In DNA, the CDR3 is TGTGCCAGCAGCTCCCCAGCGGAACGCTACAATGAGCAGTACTTC. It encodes CASSSPAERYNEQYF.

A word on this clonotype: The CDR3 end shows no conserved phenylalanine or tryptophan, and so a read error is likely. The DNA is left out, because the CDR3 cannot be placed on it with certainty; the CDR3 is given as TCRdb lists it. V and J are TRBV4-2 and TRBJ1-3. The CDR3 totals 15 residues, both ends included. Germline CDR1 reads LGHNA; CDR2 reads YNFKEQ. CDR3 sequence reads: CASSQDMSSGNTIDC.

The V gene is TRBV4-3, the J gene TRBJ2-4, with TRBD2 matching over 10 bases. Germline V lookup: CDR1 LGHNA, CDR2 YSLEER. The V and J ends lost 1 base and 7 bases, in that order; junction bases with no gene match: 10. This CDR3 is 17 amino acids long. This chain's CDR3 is CASSQGWLAGARNIQYF. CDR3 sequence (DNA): TGCGCCAGCAGCCAAGGCTGGCTAGCGGGAGCTCGGAACATTCAGTACTTC.

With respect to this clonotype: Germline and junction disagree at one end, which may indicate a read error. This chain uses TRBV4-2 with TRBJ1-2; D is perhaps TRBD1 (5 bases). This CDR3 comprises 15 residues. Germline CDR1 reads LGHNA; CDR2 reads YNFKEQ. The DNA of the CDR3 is TGTGCCAGCAGCGGGTGGCAGGGCACTAACCATGGCTACACCTTC. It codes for CASSGWQGTNHGYTF.

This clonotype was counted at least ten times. CDR3: CASSSRGVAKNIQYF. The CDR3 region has the DNA TGTGCCAGCAGCTCCAGGGGAGTAGCCAAAAACATTCAGTACTTC. The V call is TRBV7-8, the J call TRBJ2-4; weak D call: TRBD1 (6 bases). Trimming left V 4 bases short and J 0 bases short, with 10 bases between. CDR1 is SGHVS, CDR2 FQNEAQ, per germline. CDR3 size: 15 residues.

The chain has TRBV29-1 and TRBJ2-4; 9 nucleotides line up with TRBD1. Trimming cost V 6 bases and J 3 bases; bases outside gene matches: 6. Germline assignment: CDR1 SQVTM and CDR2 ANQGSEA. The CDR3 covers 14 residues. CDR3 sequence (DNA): TGCAGCGTCCTCCGGACAGGGGACAAAAACATTCAGTACTTC. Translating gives CSVLRTGDKNIQYF. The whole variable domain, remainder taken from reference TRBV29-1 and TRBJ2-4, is SAVISQKPSRDICQRGTSLTIQCQVDSQVTMMFWYRQQPGQSLTLIATANQGSEATYESGFVIDKFPISRPNLTFSTLTVSNMSPEDSSIYLCSVLRTGDKNIQYFGAGTRLSVL.

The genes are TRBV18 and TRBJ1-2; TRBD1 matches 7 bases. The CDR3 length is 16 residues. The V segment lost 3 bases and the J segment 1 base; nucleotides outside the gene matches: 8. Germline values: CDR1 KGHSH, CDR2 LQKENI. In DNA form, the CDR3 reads TGTGCCAGCTCACCGGGACAGCGGCGGGGTAACTATGGCTACACCTTC. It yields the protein CASSPGQRRGNYGYTF.

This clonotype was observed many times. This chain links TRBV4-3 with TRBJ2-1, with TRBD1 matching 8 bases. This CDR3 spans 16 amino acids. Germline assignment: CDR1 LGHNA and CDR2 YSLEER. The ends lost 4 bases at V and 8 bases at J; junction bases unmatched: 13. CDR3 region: CASSPRTGTESDEQFF. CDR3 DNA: TGCGCCAGCAGCCCCCGGACAGGGACCGAGTCGGATGAGCAGTTCTTC.